This passage covers 27 T cell receptor beta chains from one sample sequenced in a study of T-cell reconstitution after alpha-beta-depleted transplantation in children. Using unique molecular identifiers, the investigators prepared the TCRbeta library. TCRdb reprocessed the PCR reads via MiXCR and lists one record per CDR3 protein. Of 350,000 to 400,000 distinct CDR3 sequences listed, roughly 13% are singletons. Sequenced material: PBMCs, taken from the stem cell graft. All receptors come from a human donor who donated a stem cell graft to a child with Fanconi anemia.

This clonotype was detected ten times or more. The genes are TRBV9 and TRBJ2-7, with D maybe TRBD1 (6 bases). V was trimmed by 2 bases and J by 1 base, leaving 13 bases between them. Germline V gene sequence: CDR1 SGDLS, CDR2 YYNGEE. CDR3 length: 15 residues. The CDR3 coding sequence is TGTGCCAGCAGCGTGACAGGCCTTCGATCCTACGAGCAGTACTTC. It yields the protein CASSVTGLRSYEQYF.

This clonotype was counted a few times. The chain combines TRBV24-1 with TRBJ1-5; TRBD1 matches 9 bases. The CDR3 contains 14 residues. CDR1 KGHDR and CDR2 SFDVKD come from the germline V gene. The trim removed 8 bases at V and 6 bases at J, leaving 7 bases unmatched. The CDR3 nucleotides read TGTGCCACCATCACGGACAGGGGAAGTCAGCCCCAGCATTTT. It specifies CATITDRGSQPQHF.

This clonotype turned up a few times. The V gene is TRBV20-1, the J gene TRBJ2-7, with TRBD2 matching over 7 bases. With V trimmed by 1 base and J by 4 bases, 10 bases remained unmatched. Per the germline V gene, CDR1 is DFQATT and CDR2 is SNEGSKA (reference sequence). CDR3 length: 15 amino acids. The CDR3 DNA reads TGCAGTGCTAGAGGGGAGGGCAGTTCAGCTTACGAGCAGTACTTC. This sequence encodes CSARGEGSSAYEQYF.

The rearrangement links TRBV5-5 to TRBJ1-1, with a tentative D call TRBD1 (5 bases). The length of the CDR3 is 15 residues. The V end lost 0 bases, the J end lost 6 bases, and 15 bases lay between the germline ends. Germline V lookup: CDR1 SGHKS, CDR2 YYEKEE (reference sequence). The DNA for the CDR3 is TGTGCCAGCAGCTTGGATGGGGACGCGGTGTCTGAAGCTTTCTTT. It encodes CASSLDGDAVSEAFF. The variable domain in full, completed from reference TRBV5-5 and TRBJ1-1, reads DAGVTQSPTHLIKTRGQQVTLRCSPISGHKSVSWYQQVLGQGPQFIFQYYEKEERGRGNFPDRFSARQFPNYSSELNVNALLLGDSALYLCASSLDGDAVSEAFFGQGTRLTVV.

This clonotype showed up just a few times. This sequence joins TRBV18 and TRBJ2-1; TRBD1 is a possible D gene (6 bases). Germline loops: CDR1 KGHSH, CDR2 LQKENI. Between the trimmed V and J ends, which lost 6 bases and 3 bases, there was a span of 9 bases. This CDR3 has 13 residues. The CDR3 nucleotides are TGTGCCAGCTCCACGGACAGCTACAATGAGCAGTTCTTC. Encoded protein: CASSTDSYNEQFF.

This clonotype was counted at least ten times. The chain links TRBV4-1 to TRBJ2-3; 9 bases agree with TRBD1. Germline CDR1 is MGHRA and CDR2 is YSYEKL. Trimming removed 3 bases from V and 1 base from J; junction bases left unmatched: 8. This CDR3 spans 17 amino acids. CDR3 nucleotide sequence: TGCGCCAGCAGCCAGGGGCCAACAGGGGGCCGCACAGATACGCAGTATTTT. Encoded protein: CASSQGPTGGRTDTQYF.

The chain is built from TRBV20-1 and TRBJ2-2, with 9 positions matching TRBD1. Germline CDR1 and CDR2: DFQATT and SNEGSKA (reference sequence). J gave up 6 bases and V 3 bases, and 5 bases lay outside the gene matches. This CDR3 has 14 amino acids. The CDR3 coding sequence is TGCAGTGCTAGTGAACAGGGGGCAGCCGGGGAGCTGTTTTTT. It specifies CSASEQGAAGELFF.

This clonotype was found many times. CDR3 amino acids: CASSQRTRNTEAFF. The CDR3 region has the DNA TGCGCCAGCAGCCAACGGACACGAAACACTGAAGCTTTCTTT. The genes are TRBV4-3 and TRBJ1-1, with D possibly matching TRBD1 (5 bases). The V gene lost 2 bases and the J gene lost 2 bases, with 9 bases spanning the gap. This CDR3 region has 14 residues. Germline V gene data show CDR1 as LGHNA and CDR2 as YSLEER.

The chain carries TRBV5-1 and TRBJ1-4; 7 bases agree with TRBD1. With 4 bases clipped from V and 8 bases from J, the junction kept 14 bases outside the gene matches. From germline, CDR1 is SGHRS and CDR2 YFSETQ. The CDR3 has 16 residues. The CDR3 loop reads CASSARSQGFEEKLFF. The DNA of the CDR3 is TGCGCCAGCAGCGCCCGCTCACAGGGGTTTGAAGAAAAACTGTTTTTT.

The chain has TRBV13 and TRBJ1-2, with D hard to call. V was shortened by 2 bases and J by 7 bases, with 11 bases between the two germline ends. The germline gives CDR1 PRHDT, CDR2 FYEKMQ (reference sequence). There are 13 residues in the CDR3. CDR3 region: CASSLQRLGGYTF. For the CDR3, the DNA is TGTGCCAGCAGCTTACAGAGACTCGGTGGCTACACCTTC.

This clonotype was counted only a few times. The chain couples TRBV5-5 to TRBJ2-5; D unresolved. The V gene lost 1 base and the J gene lost 1 base, with 8 bases spanning the gap. Germline values: CDR1 SGHKS, CDR2 YYEKEE (reference sequence). The CDR3 covers 14 residues. CDR3 in DNA: TGTGCCAGCAGCTTGCAGAAATTCCAAGAGACCCAGTACTTC. Protein sequence: CASSLQKFQETQYF.

There are many counts of this clonotype. The V gene is TRBV5-1, the J gene TRBJ2-7, with no clear D. V lost 4 bases and J 2 bases, leaving 13 bases between the germline ends. The CDR3 is made up of 14 amino acids. The germline CDR1 and CDR2 sequences are SGHRS and YFSETQ. The DNA of the CDR3 is TGCGCCAGCAGCCAGGACGCGCTAGCCTACGAGCAGTACTTC. Encoded protein: CASSQDALAYEQYF.

This clonotype has just a few counts. V is TRBV12-3 or TRBV12-4 and J is TRBJ1-4; 10 nucleotides align to TRBD1. This CDR3 has 15 amino acids. The V gene end was trimmed by 5 bases and the J gene end by 6 bases; junction bases not matched to a gene: 6. The CDR3 region has the DNA TGTGCCAGCAGTAGGGACAGGGGCGCACATGAAAAACTGTTTTTT. Translated: CASSRDRGAHEKLFF.

This clonotype showed up just a few times. This sequence joins TRBV12-3 or TRBV12-4 and TRBJ1-1; TRBD1 matches at 8 bases. The CDR3 sequence is 15 residues long. The ends lost 4 bases at V and 1 base at J; junction bases unmatched: 5. CDR3 loop: CASSSDRGGNTEAFF. The DNA for the CDR3 is TGTGCCAGCAGTTCCGACAGGGGTGGGAACACTGAAGCTTTCTTT.

This chain uses TRBV9 with TRBJ2-7; TRBD2 matches 7 bases. Germline CDR1 SGDLS, CDR2 YYNGEE. CDR3 length: 15 amino acids. The V and J ends lost 3 bases and 2 bases, in that order; junction bases with no gene match: 8. The CDR3 region is CASSAAVGGAYEQYF. The CDR3 nucleotides read TGTGCCAGCAGCGCTGCGGTGGGAGGGGCCTACGAGCAGTACTTC.

This clonotype has just a few counts. A much larger clone is a single base away; this may be a read error. The CDR3 here is CASRRETNGKLFF. DNA for the CDR3: TGCGCCAGCAGGAGGGAAACTAATGGAAAACTGTTTTTT. V is TRBV5-1 and J is TRBJ1-4; D unresolved. This CDR3 comprises 13 residues. The V gene's germline CDR1 is SGHRS and CDR2 YFSETQ.

The rearrangement joins TRBV11-2 to TRBJ2-5; D is ambiguous. The CDR3 covers 15 residues. CDR1 is SGHAT and CDR2 is FQNNGV in the germline V gene. V shed 1 base and J shed 4 bases, with 13 bases lying between them. CDR3 coding DNA: TGTGCCAGCAGCTTAGGGTCTGACTCAGGAGAGACCCAGTACTTC. This codes for CASSLGSDSGETQYF.

There are many counts of this clonotype. V is TRBV29-1 and J is TRBJ2-5, with unresolved D. Trimming left V 6 bases short and J 4 bases short, with 12 bases between. The CDR3 is 12 residues long. CDR1 and CDR2 from the germline V gene are SQVTM and ANQGSEA. CDR3 region: CSVELVGETQYF. CDR3 DNA: TGCAGCGTCGAGTTGGTAGGAGAGACCCAGTACTTC.

The chain carries TRBV7-2 and TRBJ2-1; 12 nucleotides match TRBD2. The CDR3 contains 15 residues. With V trimmed by 8 bases and J by 12 bases, 14 bases remained unmatched. CDR1 is SGHTA, CDR2 FQGNSA, per germline. The chain's CDR3 is CASGTSGGLVMGQFF. The CDR3 bases are TGTGCCAGCGGAACTAGCGGGGGGCTGGTAATGGGGCAGTTCTTC.

This clonotype occurred many times. The rearrangement joins TRBV30 to TRBJ2-5; 14 bases line up with TRBD2. Germline CDR1 is GTSNPN and CDR2 is SVGIG (reference sequence). The J segment lost 5 bases and the V segment lost 0 bases, leaving 2 bases of the junction unmatched. The CDR3 is made up of 15 amino acids. CDR3 DNA sequence: TGTGCCTGGAGTGTGGGGACTAGCGGGGGTGAGACCCAGTACTTC. It is translated as CAWSVGTSGGETQYF.

This clonotype was seen more than once but under ten times. V gene TRBV6-1 combines with J gene TRBJ1-1, with 7 bases identical to TRBD1. The CDR3 runs to 15 residues. V gave up 6 bases and J gave up 4 bases; unmatched junction bases: 11. Germline CDR1 and CDR2: MNHNS and SASEGT. Written as DNA, the CDR3 is TGTGCCAGCAGGAACCAGGGACAGCTTCTCACTGAAGCTTTCTTT. Translating gives CASRNQGQLLTEAFF.

The genes are TRBV11-1 and TRBJ2-4; D is perhaps TRBD1 or TRBD2 (7 bases each). CDR3 length: 14 amino acids. Looked up from germline, CDR1 is SGHAT and CDR2 is FQDESV (reference sequence). Deletions cut 5 bases from V and 9 bases from J, with 17 bases between. CDR3 DNA sequence: TGTGCCAGCAGCATAGGGGGCGCGGGAGCCATTCAGTACTTC. Its protein product is CASSIGGAGAIQYF.

This clonotype was recorded at least ten times. This chain uses TRBV28 with TRBJ2-1; D call uncertain. This CDR3 comprises 16 residues. Trimming took off 7 bases at V and 2 bases at J, with 18 bases between the two ends. Germline lookup yields CDR1 MDHEN and CDR2 SYDVKM. CDR3 DNA: TGTGCCAGCACCCCGCTCCAGCCGGTTACCTACAATGAGCAGTTCTTC. It translates to CASTPLQPVTYNEQFF.

In its sample, this clonotype was seen many times. V usage is TRBV20-1 and J usage is TRBJ2-2; tentatively, D is TRBD1 or TRBD2 (5 bases each). V lost 0 bases, J lost 8 bases, and 10 bases lay in between. The CDR3 is 13 residues long. Germline CDR1 and CDR2: DFQATT and SNEGSKA (reference sequence). CDR3 in DNA: TGCAGTGCTAGAGAATCTGGGACGGGGGAGCTGTTTTTT. This sequence encodes CSARESGTGELFF.

Many counts were recorded for this clonotype. V gene TRBV24-1 combines with J gene TRBJ2-1; 7 bases line up with TRBD1. Per the germline V gene, CDR1 is KGHDR and CDR2 is SFDVKD. CDR3 length: 19 residues. J gave up 1 base and V 2 bases, and 13 bases lay outside the gene matches. Here the CDR3 DNA reads TGTGCCACCAGTGATTCTGCCGGGACAGCTCAATATTCCTACAATGAGCAGTTCTTC. Translation gives CATSDSAGTAQYSYNEQFF.

This clonotype has a count of ten or more. The chain couples TRBV14 to TRBJ2-2; D not certain. The CDR3 covers 14 residues. From germline, CDR1 is SGHDN and CDR2 FVKESK. Trimming cost V 0 bases and J 2 bases, with 4 bases left between them. The CDR3 nucleotides are TGTGCCAGCAGCCAAGATTTCAACACCGGGGAGCTGTTTTTT. It codes for CASSQDFNTGELFF.

In this sample, this clonotype turned up many times. CDR3 sequence (DNA): TGTGCCAGCAGCGCTGGGGCAACAGTCTCCTACGAGCAGTACTTC. Translated, it gives CASSAGATVSYEQYF. The genes are TRBV7-2 and TRBJ2-7, with a tentative D call TRBD1 (5 bases). Germline values: CDR1 SGHTA, CDR2 FQGNSA. This CDR3 is 15 amino acids long. Trimming stripped 5 bases from V and 0 bases from J, with 14 bases between.